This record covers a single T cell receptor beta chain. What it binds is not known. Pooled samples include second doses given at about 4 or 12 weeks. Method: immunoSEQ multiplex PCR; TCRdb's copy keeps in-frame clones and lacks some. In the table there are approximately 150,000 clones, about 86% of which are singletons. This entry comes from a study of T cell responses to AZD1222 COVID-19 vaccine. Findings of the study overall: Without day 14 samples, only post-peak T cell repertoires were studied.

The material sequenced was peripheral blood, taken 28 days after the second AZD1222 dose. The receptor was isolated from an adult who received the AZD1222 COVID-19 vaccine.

The CDR3 DNA reads as TGTGCCAGCAGTTTCTCGGGTGGCAATGAGCAGTTCTTC. It yields the protein CASSFSGGNEQFF. The chain has TRBV12-3 or TRBV12-4 and TRBJ2-1; D remains ambiguous. The CDR3 is 13 residues long. Between the trimmed V and J ends, which lost 3 bases and 6 bases, there was a span of 9 bases.